This T cell receptor (beta chain) was profiled in a study of identifying expanded T cells in peripheral blood. Study results and caveats: Over two and four weeks, about 15 and 19 clones changed, versus around 1.2 between replicates.

Trimming took 5 bases from V and 0 from J, leaving 7 bases between them. Per the germline V gene, CDR1 is SEHNR and CDR2 is FQNEAQ (reference sequence). The CDR3 contains 13 residues. Clones were read by immunoSEQ multiplex PCR, and TCRdb kept only the in-frame ones, dropping some. The sample has tens of thousands of clones; roughly 88% are singletons. No infections or other immune events were documented during collection. Concerning this clone: Its target is not known.

The TCR was taken from a person between 18 and 70 years old in good health. Sequenced material: blood. V usage is TRBV7-9 and J usage is TRBJ1-2; D not resolved. The DNA for the CDR3 is TGTGCCAGCAGCCCCTCGACTAACTATGGCTACACCTTC. Residues: CASSPSTNYGYTF.